This TCR beta chain was sequenced for a study of human thymus T cells. Regarding the study as a whole: Within thymic and blood repertoires, V and J gene usage appeared to be biased.

Corrective surgery for congenital heart defects was being performed on the healthy Finnish infants who served as donors. Half of the eight donors gave roughly 0.45-1 mL blood during surgery. All available leukocytes, rather than a set cell count, yielded the blood DNA. With regard to this clone: The antigen remains undetermined.

Some clones are missing from TCRdb's copy, which holds only in-frame ones; the method was immunoSEQ multiplex PCR. Of tens of thousands of clones in the sample, around 94% were seen once. With 0 bases removed from V and 7 bases from J, the gap between germline ends came to 10 bases. Germline CDR1 reads SGHVS; CDR2 reads FNYEAQ. This CDR3 has 14 residues. This receptor was obtained from a boy younger than two with a congenital heart defect but otherwise immunologically healthy. The sequenced sample consisted of blood. The gene calls are TRBV7-6 and TRBJ2-1; tentatively, D is TRBD2 (7 bases). The CDR3 coding sequence is TGTGCCAGCAGCTTAGCGGGAGGGGGGAATGAGCAGTTCTTC. The encoded protein is CASSLAGGGNEQFF.